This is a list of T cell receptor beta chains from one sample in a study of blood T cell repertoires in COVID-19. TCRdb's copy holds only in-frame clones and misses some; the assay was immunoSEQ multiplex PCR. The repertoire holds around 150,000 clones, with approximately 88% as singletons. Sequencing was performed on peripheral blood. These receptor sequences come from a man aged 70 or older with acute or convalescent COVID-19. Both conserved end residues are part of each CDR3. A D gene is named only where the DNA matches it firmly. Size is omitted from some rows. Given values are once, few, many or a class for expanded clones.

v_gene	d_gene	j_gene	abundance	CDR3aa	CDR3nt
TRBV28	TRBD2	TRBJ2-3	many	CAASRGGRGDPTDTQYF	TGTGCCGCCAGCAGAGGCGGGAGAGGGGACCCCACAGATACGCAGTATTTT
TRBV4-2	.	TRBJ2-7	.	CASSPTRGGLDHEQYF	TGTGCCAGCAGCCCCACCAGGGGTGGTCTGGACCACGAGCAGTACTTC
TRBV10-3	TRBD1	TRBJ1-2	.	CATGQGNYGYTF	TGTGCCACCGGACAGGGGAACTATGGCTACACCTTC
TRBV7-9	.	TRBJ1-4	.	CASSLDGSRDEKLFF	TGTGCCAGCAGCTTAGACGGGAGCCGGGATGAAAAACTGTTTTTT
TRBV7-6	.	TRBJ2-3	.	CASSPAAGSTDTQYF	TGTGCCAGCAGCCCTGCCGCAGGGAGCACAGATACGCAGTATTTT
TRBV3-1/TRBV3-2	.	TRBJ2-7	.	CASSQDRWSYEQYF	TGTGCCAGCAGCCAAGACAGGTGGTCCTACGAGCAGTACTTC
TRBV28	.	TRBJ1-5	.	CASNNQQPQHF	TGTGCCAGCAACAATCAACAGCCCCAGCATTTT
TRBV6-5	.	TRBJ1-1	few	CASSTPSTANTEAFF	TGTGCCAGCAGTACCCCCAGCACAGCTAACACTGAAGCTTTCTTT
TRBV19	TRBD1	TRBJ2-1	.	CASSKDREGRNEQFF	TGTGCCAGTAGCAAAGACAGGGAAGGAAGGAATGAGCAGTTCTTC
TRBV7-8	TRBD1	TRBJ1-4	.	CASSLEGQKNEKLFF	TGTGCCAGCAGCTTGGAGGGACAGAAAAATGAAAAACTGTTTTTT
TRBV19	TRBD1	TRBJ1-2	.	CASSIRTGADYGYTF	TGTGCCAGTAGTATCCGGACAGGGGCGGACTATGGCTACACCTTC
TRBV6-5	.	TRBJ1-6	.	CASSFQDRNSPLHF	TGTGCCAGCAGTTTCCAAGACAGGAATTCACCCCTCCACTTT
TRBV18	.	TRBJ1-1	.	CASSSLDRNTEAFF	TGTGCCAGCTCATCACTGGACAGGAACACTGAAGCTTTCTTT
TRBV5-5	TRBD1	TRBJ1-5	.	CASRPGQENNQPQHF	TGTGCCAGCAGACCCGGACAGGAGAACAATCAGCCCCAGCATTTT
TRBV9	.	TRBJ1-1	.	CASSSSGGGNTEAFF	TGTGCCAGCAGCTCCTCGGGAGGAGGGAACACTGAAGCTTTCTTT
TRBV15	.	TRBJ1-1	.	CATSRDIGEGTEAFF	TGTGCCACCAGCAGAGATATTGGGGAGGGGACTGAAGCTTTCTTT
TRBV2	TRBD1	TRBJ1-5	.	CASSAGQVQPQHF	TGTGCCAGCAGTGCGGGACAGGTTCAGCCCCAGCATTTT
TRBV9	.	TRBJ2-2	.	CASSAQVTNTGELFF	TGTGCCAGCAGCGCACAGGTTACGAACACCGGGGAGCTGTTTTTT
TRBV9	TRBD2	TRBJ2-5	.	CASSAGGSRETQYF	TGTGCCAGCAGCGCAGGCGGGAGTAGAGAGACCCAGTACTTC
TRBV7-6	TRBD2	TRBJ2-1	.	CASSSGLAGPSSYNEQFF	TGTGCCAGCAGCTCGGGACTAGCGGGGCCGTCCTCCTACAATGAGCAGTTCTTC
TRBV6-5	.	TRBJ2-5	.	CASKEDRRTQYF	TGTGCCAGCAAGGAGGACCGTCGGACCCAGTACTTC
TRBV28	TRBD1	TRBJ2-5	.	CASSLGDRDPSEETQYF	TGTGCCAGCAGTTTAGGGGACAGGGACCCATCGGAGGAGACCCAGTACTTC
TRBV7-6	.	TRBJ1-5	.	CASSLAANQPQHF	TGTGCCAGCAGCTTAGCGGCCAATCAGCCCCAGCATTTT
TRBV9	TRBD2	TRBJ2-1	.	CASSVSSGGYNEQFF	TGTGCCAGCAGCGTATCTAGCGGGGGTTACAATGAGCAGTTCTTC
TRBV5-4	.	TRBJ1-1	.	CASSSGEQLRGTEAFF	TGTGCCAGCAGCTCGGGCGAGCAGCTAAGGGGCACTGAAGCTTTCTTT
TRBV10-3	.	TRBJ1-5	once	CAIKEEENQPQHF	TGTGCCATCAAGGAAGAGGAAAATCAGCCCCAGCATTTT
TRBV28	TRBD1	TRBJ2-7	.	CASSSAGRDRVKQYF	TGTGCCAGCAGTTCGGCGGGACGGGACAGGGTGAAGCAGTACTTC
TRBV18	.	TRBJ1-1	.	CASSPTQLENTEAFF	TGTGCCAGCTCACCAACACAGCTTGAGAACACTGAAGCTTTCTTT
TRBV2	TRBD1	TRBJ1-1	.	CASGKDRGRTEAFF	TGTGCCAGCGGAAAGGACAGGGGAAGGACTGAAGCTTTCTTT
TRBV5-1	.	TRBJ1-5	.	CASSLVSGGTPQPQHF	TGCGCCAGCAGCTTGGTCTCGGGGGGGACCCCTCAGCCCCAGCATTTT
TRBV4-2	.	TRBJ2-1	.	CASSQGGEQFF	TGTGCCAGCAGCCAGGGGGGTGAGCAGTTCTTC
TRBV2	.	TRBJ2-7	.	CASSRQGSVEQYF	TGTGCCAGTTCGCGGCAGGGATCCGTCGAGCAGTACTTC
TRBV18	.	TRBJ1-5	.	CASSPVRGASNQPQHF	TGTGCCAGCTCACCGGTGCGCGGGGCGAGCAATCAGCCCCAGCATTTT
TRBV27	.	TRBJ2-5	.	CASRKAQRGWETQYF	TGTGCCAGCAGGAAGGCCCAGAGGGGGTGGGAGACCCAGTACTTC
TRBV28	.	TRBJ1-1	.	CASSLLAGEWGAFF	TGTGCCAGCAGTTTATTAGCAGGGGAATGGGGAGCTTTCTTT
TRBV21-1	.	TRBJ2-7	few	CASSKWRGDEQYF	TGTGCCAGCAGCAAATGGCGGGGTGACGAGCAGTACTTC
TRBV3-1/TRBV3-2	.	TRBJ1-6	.	CASSESTRALHF	TGTGCCAGCAGCGAATCAACTAGGGCCCTCCACTTT
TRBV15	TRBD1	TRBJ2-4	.	CATSRVDRGPENIQYF	TGTGCCACCAGCAGAGTCGACAGGGGGCCAGAGAACATTCAGTACTTC
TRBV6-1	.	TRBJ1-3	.	CASSEERTRNTIYF	TGTGCCAGCAGTGAAGAGCGCACCCGAAACACCATATATTTT
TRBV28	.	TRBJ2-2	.	CASSFGGRGPGELFF	TGTGCCAGCAGTTTCGGGGGGCGGGGACCCGGGGAGCTGTTTTTT
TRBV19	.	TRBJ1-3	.	CASSSGNSGNTIYF	TGTGCCAGTAGTTCGGGAAACTCTGGAAACACCATATATTTT
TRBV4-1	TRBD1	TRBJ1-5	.	CASSQGTGSYQPQHF	TGCGCCAGCAGCCAAGGGACAGGGAGCTATCAGCCCCAGCATTTT
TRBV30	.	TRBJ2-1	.	CAWAGFLRSEQFF	TGTGCCTGGGCAGGGTTTCTACGTAGTGAGCAGTTCTTC
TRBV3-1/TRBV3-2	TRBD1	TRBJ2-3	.	CASSHYTGGDRVSDTQYF	TGTGCCAGCAGCCACTATACCGGAGGGGACAGGGTTTCGGATACGCAGTATTTT
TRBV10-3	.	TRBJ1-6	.	CAISESAGNNSPLHF	TGTGCCATCAGTGAGTCGGCAGGGAATAATTCACCCCTCCACTTT
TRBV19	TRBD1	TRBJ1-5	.	CASSMGRQGAYQPQHF	TGTGCCAGTAGTATGGGCCGGCAGGGGGCATATCAGCCCCAGCATTTT
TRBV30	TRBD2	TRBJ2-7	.	CAWSVQAGAYEQYF	TGTGCCTGGAGTGTACAGGCGGGGGCCTACGAGCAGTACTTC
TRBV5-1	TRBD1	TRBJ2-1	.	CASSADRGNNEQFF	TGCGCCAGCAGCGCGGACAGGGGGAACAATGAGCAGTTCTTC
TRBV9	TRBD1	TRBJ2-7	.	CASSGSGTGSYEQYF	TGTGCCAGCAGCGGTTCCGGGACAGGGTCCTACGAGCAGTACTTC
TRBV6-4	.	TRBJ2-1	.	CASRGLIQGVLFF	TGTGCCAGCAGGGGATTAATACAGGGAGTCCTGTTCTTC
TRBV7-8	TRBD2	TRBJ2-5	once	CASSPGTRVAAQYF	TGTGCCAGCAGCCCCGGGACTAGAGTAGCGGCCCAGTACTTC
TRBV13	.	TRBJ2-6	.	CASSLVMRQDRANVLTF	TGTGCCAGCAGCTTAGTAATGCGACAGGATCGGGCCAACGTCCTGACTTTC
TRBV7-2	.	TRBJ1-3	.	CASGGGQPSSGNTIYF	TGTGCCAGCGGCGGGGGCCAACCAAGCTCTGGAAACACCATATATTTT
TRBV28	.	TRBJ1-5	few	CASSLEQVSKQPQHF	TGTGCCAGCAGTTTAGAACAGGTTAGCAAACAGCCCCAGCATTTT